These 26 T cell receptor beta chains came from one sample sequenced in a study of T cell repertoires in cytomegalovirus infection. The antigens of these receptors remain unknown. TCRdb passed the reads through MiXCR, listing each CDR3 protein once. The table includes about 570,000 distinct CDR3 sequences, approximately 40% detected once. The sequenced sample was cultured PBMCs, obtained from culture after CMV antigen stimulation. Every receptor here comes from a human donor in good health (CMV status not recorded). Some clones in this sample may be carry-over from other donors' samples.

This clonotype was counted a few times. V is TRBV24-1 and J is TRBJ2-3; 9 bases are a match to TRBD2. This CDR3 comprises 15 residues. V shed 3 bases and J 6 bases; nucleotides not matched to a gene: 6. The V gene's germline CDR1 is KGHDR and CDR2 SFDVKD. This CDR3 reads CATSDPSGGTDTQYF. In DNA, the CDR3 is TGTGCCACCAGTGATCCCAGCGGGGGGACCGATACGCAGTATTTT.

The rearrangement links TRBV10-2 to TRBJ2-5, with D perhaps TRBD2 (5 bases). The V end lost 5 bases, the J end lost 5 bases, and 12 bases lay between the germline ends. The CDR3 spans 13 residues. Germline CDR1 reads WSHSY; CDR2 reads SAAADI. The CDR3 DNA reads TGCGCCAGCAGTCAACTTAGAGGGGAGACCCAGTACTTC. Its protein product is CASSQLRGETQYF.

The V and J genes are TRBV7-8 and TRBJ1-1; 9 nucleotides match TRBD1. CDR3 length: 12 amino acids. Germline V gene data show CDR1 as SGHVS and CDR2 as FQNEAQ. The V gene end was trimmed by 5 bases and the J gene end by 8 bases; junction bases not matched to a gene: 3. The chain's CDR3 is CASSHGTGEAFF. CDR3 DNA: TGTGCCAGCAGCCACGGGACAGGGGAAGCTTTCTTT.

The J gene is TRBJ2-1, the V gene TRBV6-2 or TRBV6-3; the D is unclear. Germline-derived CDR1 and CDR2 are MNHEY and SVGEGT. This CDR3 contains 13 residues. Trimming shortened V by 6 bases and J by 6 bases, and 12 bases separated the two germline ends. This CDR3 reads CASRTLLFNEQFF. The CDR3 DNA follows: TGTGCCAGCAGGACCCTCCTATTCAATGAGCAGTTCTTC.

This chain links TRBV27 with TRBJ2-7; the D is unclear. The V end was cut by 10 bases, the J end by 6 bases, with 19 bases between. The CDR3 is made up of 13 amino acids. Germline values: CDR1 MNHEY, CDR2 SMNVEV (reference sequence). The CDR3 coding sequence is TGTGCCACCATGCTGGCTCCCTCTCGCGAGCAGTACTTC. This codes for CATMLAPSREQYF.

The chain employs TRBV19 and TRBJ2-7, with D maybe TRBD2 (7 bases). Trimming took off 10 bases at V and 5 bases at J, with 12 bases between the two ends. This CDR3 is built from 11 residues. The V gene's germline CDR1 is LNHDA and CDR2 SQIVND (reference sequence). DNA of the CDR3: TGTGCCACCCGGGGGGCGGACGAGCAGTACTTC. Its protein product is CATRGADEQYF.

The rearrangement links TRBV7-2 to TRBJ1-3; D may be TRBD1 (5 bases). V lost 5 bases and J lost 0, with 8 bases in between. The CDR3 contains 14 residues. Germline V gene lookup returns CDR1 SGHTA and CDR2 FQGNSA. The CDR3 coding sequence is TGTGCCAGCAGCGGCAGGGTCTCTGGAAACACCATATATTTT. Encoded protein: CASSGRVSGNTIYF.

V is TRBV12-3 or TRBV12-4 and J is TRBJ1-1, with D perhaps TRBD1 (5 bases). The CDR3 has 14 residues. V lost 6 bases and J lost 3, with 14 bases in between. CDR3 in amino acids: CASSPRGEDTEAFF. CDR3 DNA sequence: TGTGCCAGCAGCCCTAGAGGGGAGGACACTGAAGCTTTCTTT.

This clonotype was seen only a few times. The chain combines TRBV7-6 with TRBJ2-3, with a tentative D call TRBD1 (7 bases). Trimming stripped 3 bases from V and 7 bases from J, with 17 bases between. Germline V gene data show CDR1 as SGHVS and CDR2 as FNYEAQ. The CDR3 runs to 15 residues. This CDR3 reads CASSFGPGGPNTQYF. CDR3 nucleotide sequence: TGTGCCAGCAGCTTTGGCCCAGGGGGGCCAAATACGCAGTATTTT.

The V call is TRBV5-4, the J call TRBJ2-3, with D tentatively TRBD1 (5 bases). The length of the CDR3 is 14 residues. V lost 1 base and J 11 bases, leaving 17 bases between the germline ends. The germline V gene has CDR1 SGHNT and CDR2 YYREEE (reference sequence). The CDR3 nucleotides are TGTGCCAGCAGCTTGAGGGGTGGATTGACTCTGCAGTATTTT. Protein sequence: CASSLRGGLTLQYF. The full variable domain, rest sourced from reference TRBV5-4 and TRBJ2-3, is ETGVTQSPTHLIKTRGQQVTLRCSSQSGHNTVSWYQQALGQGPQFIFQYYREEENGRGNFPPRFSGLQFPNYSSELNVNALELDDSALYLCASSLRGGLTLQYFGPGTRLTVL.

Ten or more counts support this clonotype. The chain links TRBV6-2 or TRBV6-3 to TRBJ2-1; D may be TRBD2 (7 bases). Germline assignment: CDR1 MNHEY and CDR2 SVGEGT. The CDR3 consists of 17 residues. Between the trimmed V and J ends, which lost 7 bases and 7 bases, there was a span of 26 bases. The CDR3 nucleotides are TGTGCCAGCATCTACCCGGGGAGGGGGAGACTGCGGAATGAGCAGTTCTTC. Translated, it gives CASIYPGRGRLRNEQFF.

This clonotype was found a few times. The V call is TRBV12-3 or TRBV12-4, the J call TRBJ2-3, with TRBD1 matching 9 bases. The CDR3 sequence is 15 residues long. V trimming: 3 bases; J trimming: 6 bases; junction bases outside the gene matches: 7. In nucleotides, the CDR3 is TGTGCCAGCAGTTTTACGGGACAGGGCGGCGATACGCAGTATTTT. It codes for CASSFTGQGGDTQYF.

The genes are TRBV7-2 and TRBJ2-1; possibly TRBD1 for D (6 bases). This CDR3 has 13 amino acids. The V gene's germline CDR1 is SGHTA and CDR2 FQGNSA. V was cut by 2 bases and J by 8 bases, with 10 bases left in between. CDR3 loop: CASSLWGHDEQFF. The CDR3 nucleotides read TGTGCCAGCAGCTTATGGGGACACGATGAGCAGTTCTTC.

J is TRBJ2-1 and V is TRBV19; D perhaps matches TRBD2 (6 bases). The germline V gene has CDR1 LNHDA and CDR2 SQIVND (reference sequence). This CDR3 comprises 15 residues. With 11 bases removed from V and 7 bases from J, the gap between germline ends came to 24 bases. The DNA for the CDR3 is TGTGCCTCCCAGGTGGGGGGTTCAATGGGTAATGAGCAGTTCTTC. It translates to CASQVGGSMGNEQFF.

The chain is built from TRBV6-1 and TRBJ2-5; D uncertain. Germline values: CDR1 MNHNS, CDR2 SASEGT. The CDR3 loop spans 11 amino acids. Trimming left V 1 base short and J 6 bases short, with 3 bases between. The CDR3 sequence is CASSEGQTQYF. The DNA for the CDR3 is TGTGCCAGCAGTGAAGGTCAGACCCAGTACTTC.

This clonotype was observed a few times. This chain uses TRBV15 with TRBJ1-1; possibly TRBD1 for D (6 bases). Trimming took 3 bases from V and 7 from J, leaving 9 bases between them. CDR1 LNHNV and CDR2 YYDKDF come from the germline V gene (reference sequence). This CDR3 spans 12 amino acids. CDR3 in DNA: TGTGCCACCAGCAGCGGACAGATTGAAGCTTTCTTT. It codes for CATSSGQIEAFF.

The rearrangement joins TRBV12-3 or TRBV12-4 to TRBJ2-7; 9 nucleotides match TRBD1. This CDR3 comprises 15 residues. After removal of 3 bases from V and 6 bases from J, the junction contained 9 bases not matched to a gene. DNA for the CDR3: TGTGCCAGCAGTTTGGTAACAGGGGGCTCCGGCGAGCAGTACTTC. Protein sequence: CASSLVTGGSGEQYF.

This chain connects TRBV20-1 to TRBJ2-7; TRBD2 might be the D (6 bases). This CDR3 region has 13 residues. Germline assignment: CDR1 DFQATT and CDR2 SNEGSKA (reference sequence). Deletions cut 3 bases from V and 5 bases from J, with 14 bases between. In DNA, the CDR3 is TGCAGTGCTAGTTCCGGGAGACTAAACGAGCAGTACTTC. Protein product: CSASSGRLNEQYF.

In the case of this clonotype: Without the conserved terminal phenylalanine or tryptophan, this CDR3 likely stems from a read error. V gene TRBV3-1 combines with J gene TRBJ1-6, with no clear D. The length of the CDR3 is 13 residues. Per germline, CDR1 LGHDT and CDR2 YNNKEL (reference sequence). With 2 bases removed from V and 10 bases from J, the gap between germline ends came to 9 bases. CDR3 in amino acids: CASSQLTSSPLHL. Here the CDR3 DNA reads TGTGCCAGCAGCCAACTGACGAGCTCACCCCTCCACTTG.

The chain employs TRBV12-5 and TRBJ2-3; D may be TRBD1 or TRBD2 (5 bases each). The germline CDR1 and CDR2 sequences are LGHNT and FRNRAP. This CDR3 has 18 residues. Deletions cut 0 bases from V and 0 bases from J, with 16 bases between. The CDR3 region is CASGLVPDGTTSTDTQYF. CDR3 in DNA: TGTGCTAGTGGTTTGGTACCCGACGGGACGACTAGCACAGATACGCAGTATTTT.

This CDR3 reads CASSTNKGTEAFF. The CDR3 DNA follows: TGTGCCAGTAGTACCAACAAGGGGACTGAAGCTTTCTTT. The V gene is TRBV19, the J gene TRBJ1-1, with D perhaps matching TRBD1 (5 bases). The germline V and J ends were trimmed by 4 bases and 5 bases, with 11 bases remaining between them. This CDR3 has 13 amino acids. Germline V gene lookup returns CDR1 LNHDA and CDR2 SQIVND (reference sequence). Full variable domain (remainder filled in from reference TRBV19 and TRBJ1-1): DGGITQSPKYLFRKEGQNVTLSCEQNLNHDAMYWYRQDPGQGLRLIYYSQIVNDFQKGDIAEGYSVSREKKESFPLTVTSAQKNPTAFYLCASSTNKGTEAFFGQGTRLTVV.

The chain carries TRBV7-2 and TRBJ2-1, with 9 bases matching TRBD1. This CDR3 comprises 16 residues. CDR1 is SGHTA and CDR2 is FQGNSA in the germline V gene. The ends lost 6 bases at V and 4 bases at J; junction bases unmatched: 10. The CDR3 bases are TGTGCCAGCAGGAGGTACAGGGGGCTCTGGTACAATGAGCAGTTCTTC. The encoded protein is CASRRYRGLWYNEQFF.

The rearrangement links TRBV7-2 to TRBJ1-6, with D unresolved. The CDR3 contains 14 residues. V dropped 4 bases and J dropped 8 bases, with 12 bases sitting between them. Per the germline V gene, CDR1 is SGHTA and CDR2 is FQGNSA. The CDR3 DNA reads TGTGCCAGCAGCTATCGGGGAGTGGATTCACCCCTCCACTTT. It codes for CASSYRGVDSPLHF.

This clonotype has a count of ten or more. The chain uses TRBV7-2 and TRBJ1-5, with 10 bases that match TRBD1. This CDR3 has 14 amino acids. The germline CDR1 and CDR2 sequences are SGHTA and FQGNSA. J lost 5 bases, V lost 3 bases, and 1 base had no gene match. The CDR3 region has the DNA TGTGCCAGCAGCTTTGGGACAGGGGATCAGCCCCAGCATTTT. Amino acids: CASSFGTGDQPQHF.

This clonotype was detected only a few times. The rearrangement links TRBV5-1 to TRBJ1-2; TRBD1 might be the D (5 bases). V was shortened by 5 bases and J by 6 bases, with 14 bases between the two germline ends. This CDR3 has 13 amino acids. The germline gives CDR1 SGHRS, CDR2 YFSETQ. CDR3 residues: CASSRLGGNGYTF. The CDR3 coding sequence is TGCGCCAGCAGTAGGCTCGGGGGTAATGGCTACACCTTC.

V is TRBV19 and J is TRBJ1-5; possibly TRBD1 for D (6 bases). The CDR3 has 17 residues. Germline CDR1 reads LNHDA; CDR2 reads SQIVND (reference sequence). V was clipped by 7 bases and J by 0 bases, with 19 bases between them. CDR3: CASINAGTSHSNQPQHF. CDR3 DNA: TGTGCCAGTATCAACGCCGGGACATCGCATAGCAATCAGCCCCAGCATTTT.